This TCR beta chain was retrieved from a study of tumor-infiltrating lymphocytes in primary liver carcinoma. Study summary: The patients had histopathologically diagnosed primary liver carcinoma, and their disease was treated by surgical resection.

Unsorted whole blood yielded blood RNA, and germline DNA was extracted as well. The germline gives CDR1 SQVTM, CDR2 ANQGSEA. CDR3 length: 15 residues. On this clonotype itself: The antigen is unknown. One end of the junction does not line up with germline, which may come from a read error.

Study-level points and caveats: Tumor-adjacent and tumor-blood pairs showed less overlap than tumor region pairs.

TCR beta cDNA was made from 450 to 550 ng total RNA with a constant-region primer. Sequencing libraries for TCR beta derived from three nested multiplex PCR rounds that used slightly modified ARM-PCR. For about 11 cycles apiece, the opening two PCR rounds ran with TRBV1-TRBV30 forward primers and a C-beta reverse primer. TCRdb re-analysed the multiplex PCR reads in MiXCR, keeping a single row per CDR3 protein. This table holds about 300,000 distinct CDR3 sequences, around three fifths found once. The J gene is TRBJ1-1, the V gene TRBV29-1; no clear D. The origin of this receptor is a man aged 40-55 years with primary liver carcinoma and hepatitis B virus infection. Sequencing was done on a sample of peripheral blood. CDR3 amino acids: CSVRAGWGMNIEAIF. The CDR3 DNA is TGCAGCGTTCGGGCGGGGTGGGGAATGAACATTGAAGCCATCTTT.